Listed below are T cell receptor beta chains from one sample, sequenced in a study of blood T cell repertoires in COVID-19. The assay was immunoSEQ multiplex PCR, and TCRdb's table has in-frame clones only and misses some. The data hold over 400,000 clones, with approximately 90% observed a single time. Sequencing input: PBMCs or T cells enriched from blood (not recorded which). The source is a woman aged 55-70 years who had recovered from COVID-19. CDR3s include the opening cysteine and the closing phenylalanine or tryptophan. Fields, in order: V gene, clone size, CDR3 protein. The listing skips clone size in some rows; elsewhere it reads once, few, many or a size class.

TRBV18,NA,CASSSGTGQYEQFF
TRBV20-1,NA,CSGRGQLTQYF
TRBV13,NA,CASSLAGQGDCEQYF
TRBV5-4,once,CASSSPGQGRNEQFF
TRBV30,NA,CACSRDYGYTF
TRBV18,NA,CASSPNGDYEQYF
TRBV24-1,NA,CATSDSYRGQTVYGYTF
TRBV6-1,NA,CASSVAGGRTGELFF
TRBV7-7,NA,CASSLVARDREEQGYGYTF
TRBV19,NA,CASSHTGYGTEAFF
TRBV24-1,NA,CATSQGDSGNTIYF
TRBV5-4,NA,CASSLVGGGYGYTF
TRBV18,NA,CASSLHAPQAGQPQHF
TRBV7-6,NA,CASSLDMNTEAFF
TRBV5-1,NA,CASSLSTGTGGYNEQFF
TRBV24-1,NA,CATSGSGAGNTIYF
TRBV5-5,NA,CASSHRLAGGPGSSYNEQFF
TRBV27,NA,CASSFGGHSNQPQHF
TRBV5-6,NA,CASSFSGGTDTQYF
TRBV11-2,NA,CASSKRTSVDGELFF
TRBV30,NA,CAWSVGGDYEQYF
TRBV18,NA,CASSPQLPEGNPYGYTF
TRBV5-1,NA,CASSQALYGSRTTEAFF
TRBV5-4,NA,CASSSGQGSTDTQYF
TRBV5-1,NA,CASSMTGNTGELFF
TRBV7-7,NA,CASSLLQGPSNQPQHF
TRBV7-2,NA,CASRLRPGAGGPDTQYF
TRBV6-5,NA,CASTPGNTIYF
TRBV4-2,NA,CASSQRDFGTGEVTDTQYF
TRBV4-2,NA,CASSQEADTSTDTQYF
TRBV6-5,NA,CASSYTSGGNTDTQYF
TRBV2,NA,CASSGIGQGNGYTF
TRBV5-1,NA,CASSPGMGLSYGYTF
TRBV19,NA,CASSIRQVNQPQHF
TRBV6-5,NA,CASSYKGAGYGYTF
TRBV2,NA,CASSVTGGGEKLFF
TRBV7-2,NA,CASSLAGRGSGELFF
TRBV6-6,once,CASSYYTVNTEAFF
TRBV6-4,NA,CASSDSWGLASYNEQFF
TRBV5-1,NA,CASTPMRASTDTQYF
TRBV2,NA,CASKTGTASYEQYF
TRBV19,NA,CASSISLPSYNEQFF
TRBV1,NA,CTSSQEKGQGNEKLFF
TRBV29-1,once,CSVLGSGANVLTF
TRBV10-3,NA,CAISEGTGWGVMGYTF
TRBV12-2,few,CASRLANQGLAGGLSSYNEQFF
TRBV6-1,NA,CASSEWGPWEYGYTF
TRBV2,NA,CASSRQGAQETQYF
TRBV24-1,many,CATSDRWTGEKPGELFF
TRBV30,few,CAWSDDSTASTEAFF
TRBV2,NA,CASTPQGGMDYGYTF
TRBV12-3/TRBV12-4,NA,CASSLSSGEQFF
TRBV5-4,NA,CASSLPGGSYNEQFF
TRBV30,NA,CAWSVGRGETQYF
TRBV15,NA,CATSISGRENYGYTF